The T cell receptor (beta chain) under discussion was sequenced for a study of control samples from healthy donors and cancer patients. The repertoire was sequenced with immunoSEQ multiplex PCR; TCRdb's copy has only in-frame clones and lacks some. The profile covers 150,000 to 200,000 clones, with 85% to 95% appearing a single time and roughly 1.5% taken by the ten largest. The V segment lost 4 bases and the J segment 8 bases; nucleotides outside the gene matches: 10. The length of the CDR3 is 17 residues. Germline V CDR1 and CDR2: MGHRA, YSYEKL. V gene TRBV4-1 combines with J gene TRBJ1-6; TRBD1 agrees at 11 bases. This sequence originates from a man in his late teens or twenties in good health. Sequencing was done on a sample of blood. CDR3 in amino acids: CASSRLVDRGPYSPLHF. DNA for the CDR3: TGCGCCAGCAGCCGCCTAGTGGACAGGGGGCCTTATTCACCCCTCCACTTT.